This T cell receptor beta chain appears in the sequencing data of a study of T cells expressing NK-cell markers. Looking at the study overall: In sorted CD3+CD56+NKG2C+, CD3+CD56+NKG2C- and CD3+CD56-NKG2C+ T cells, TCR beta repertoires were obtained.

The CDR3 length is 13 residues. Production of TCR beta cDNA relied on 5'RACE template switching with UMIs. Reprocessing the 5' RACE reads, TCRdb reports a single entry for every CDR3 protein and omits DNA. Its clone listing holds around 470,000 distinct CDR3 sequences. Study-wide points: Also leading the CD3+CD56-NKG2C+ fraction in a few donors were these clonotypes. In more than 5 donors, dominant CD3+CD56+NKG2C+ clones formed 1.0-7.0% of CD8+ cells.

To note about this clonotype: What it recognizes is unknown.

The receptor comes from a woman aged 50 to 65 in good health. Specimen: blood T cells: a sorted CD56 or NKG2C T cell subset, CD4+ or CD8+ T cells, or bulk PBMC T cells (not recorded which). The chain carries TRBV12-3 or TRBV12-4 and TRBJ1-2; without DNA, the TCRdb call of TRBD1 cannot be checked. CDR3 region: CASSPREGQGYTF.